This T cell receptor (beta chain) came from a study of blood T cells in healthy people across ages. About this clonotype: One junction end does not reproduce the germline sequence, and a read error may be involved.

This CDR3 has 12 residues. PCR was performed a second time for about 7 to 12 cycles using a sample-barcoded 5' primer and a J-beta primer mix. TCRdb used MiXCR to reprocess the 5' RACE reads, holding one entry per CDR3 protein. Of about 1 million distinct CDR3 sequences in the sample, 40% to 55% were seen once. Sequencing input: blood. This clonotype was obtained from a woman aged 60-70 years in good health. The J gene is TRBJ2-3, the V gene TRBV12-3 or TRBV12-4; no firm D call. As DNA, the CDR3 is TGTGCCAGCAGTTTTTGGATAGATATGCAGTATTTT. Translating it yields CASSFWIDMQYF.